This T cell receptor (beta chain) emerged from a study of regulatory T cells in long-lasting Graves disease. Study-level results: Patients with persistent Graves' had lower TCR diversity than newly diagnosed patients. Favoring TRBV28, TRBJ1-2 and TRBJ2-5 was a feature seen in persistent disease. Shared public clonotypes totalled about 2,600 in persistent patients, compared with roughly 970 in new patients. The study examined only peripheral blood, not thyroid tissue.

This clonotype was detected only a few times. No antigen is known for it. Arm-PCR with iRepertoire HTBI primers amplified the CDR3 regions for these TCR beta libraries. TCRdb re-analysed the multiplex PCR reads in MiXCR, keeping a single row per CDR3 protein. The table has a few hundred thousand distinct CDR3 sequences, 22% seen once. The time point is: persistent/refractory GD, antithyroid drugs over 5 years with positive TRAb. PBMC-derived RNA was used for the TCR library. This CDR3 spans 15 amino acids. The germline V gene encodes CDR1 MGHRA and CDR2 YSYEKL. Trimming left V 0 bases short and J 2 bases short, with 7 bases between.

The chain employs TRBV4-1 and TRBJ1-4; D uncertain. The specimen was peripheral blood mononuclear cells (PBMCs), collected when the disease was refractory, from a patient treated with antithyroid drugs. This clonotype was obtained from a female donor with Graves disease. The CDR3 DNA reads TGCGCCAGCAGCCAAGACCGAGGGACTAATGAAAAACTGTTTTTT. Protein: CASSQDRGTNEKLFF.